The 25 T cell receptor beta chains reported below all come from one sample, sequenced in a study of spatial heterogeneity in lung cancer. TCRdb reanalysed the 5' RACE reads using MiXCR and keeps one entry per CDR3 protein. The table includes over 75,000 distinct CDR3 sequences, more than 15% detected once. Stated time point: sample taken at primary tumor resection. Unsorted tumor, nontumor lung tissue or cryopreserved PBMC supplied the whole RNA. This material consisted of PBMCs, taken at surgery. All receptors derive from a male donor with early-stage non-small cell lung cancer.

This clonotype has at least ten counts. CDR3 protein: CSVYPTSDSYNEQFF. The CDR3 bases are TGCAGTGTTTACCCCACTAGCGACTCCTACAATGAGCAGTTCTTC. This chain connects TRBV20-1 to TRBJ2-1; 7 bases map to TRBD2. The ends lost 7 bases at V and 0 bases at J; junction bases unmatched: 9. The CDR3 is 15 amino acids. Germline V gives CDR1 DFQATT, CDR2 SNEGSKA (reference sequence).

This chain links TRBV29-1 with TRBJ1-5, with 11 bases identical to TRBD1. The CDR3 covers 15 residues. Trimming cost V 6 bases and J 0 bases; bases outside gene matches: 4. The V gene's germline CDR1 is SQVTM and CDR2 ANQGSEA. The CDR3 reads CSVRTGGLSNQPQHF. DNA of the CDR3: TGCAGCGTGAGGACAGGGGGCCTTAGCAATCAGCCCCAGCATTTT.

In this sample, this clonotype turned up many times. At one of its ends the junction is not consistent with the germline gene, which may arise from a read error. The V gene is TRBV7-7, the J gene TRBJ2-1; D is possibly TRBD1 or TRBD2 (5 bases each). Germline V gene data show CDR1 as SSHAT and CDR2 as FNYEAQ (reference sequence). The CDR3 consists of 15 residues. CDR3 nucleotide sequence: TGTGCTAGCAGCTTAATCCCTGGGACGAACAATGAGCAGTTCTTC. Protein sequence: CASSLIPGTNNEQFF.

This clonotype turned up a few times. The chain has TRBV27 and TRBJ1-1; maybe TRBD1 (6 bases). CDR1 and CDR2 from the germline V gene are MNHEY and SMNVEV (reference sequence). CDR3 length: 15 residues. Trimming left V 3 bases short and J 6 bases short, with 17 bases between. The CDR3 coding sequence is TGTGCCAGCAGTTTTCATCGGGGGGCTTTCGCTGAAGCTTTCTTT. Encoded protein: CASSFHRGAFAEAFF.

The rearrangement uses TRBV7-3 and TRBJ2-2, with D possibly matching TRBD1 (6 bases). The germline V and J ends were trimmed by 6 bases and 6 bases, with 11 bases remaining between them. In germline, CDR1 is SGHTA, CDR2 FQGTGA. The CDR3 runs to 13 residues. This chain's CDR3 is CASRPQGSGELFF. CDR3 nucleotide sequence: TGTGCCAGCAGGCCTCAGGGGTCCGGGGAGCTGTTTTTT.

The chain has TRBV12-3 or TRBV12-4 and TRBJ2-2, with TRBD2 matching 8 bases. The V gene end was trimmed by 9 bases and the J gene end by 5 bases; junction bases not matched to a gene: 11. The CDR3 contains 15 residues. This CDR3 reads CASKGGSGKTGELFF. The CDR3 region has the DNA TGTGCCAGTAAGGGCGGTAGCGGGAAGACCGGGGAGCTGTTTTTT.

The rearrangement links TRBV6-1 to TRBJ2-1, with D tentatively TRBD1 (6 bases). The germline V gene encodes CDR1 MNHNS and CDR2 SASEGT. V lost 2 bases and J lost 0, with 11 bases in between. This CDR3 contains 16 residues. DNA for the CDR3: TGTGCCAGCAGTGAAAGGGGCAGGGGCTCCTACAATGAGCAGTTCTTC. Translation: CASSERGRGSYNEQFF.

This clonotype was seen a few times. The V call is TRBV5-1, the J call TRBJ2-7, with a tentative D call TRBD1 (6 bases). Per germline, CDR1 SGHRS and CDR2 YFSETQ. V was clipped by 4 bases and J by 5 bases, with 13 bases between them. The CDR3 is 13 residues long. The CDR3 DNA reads TGCGCCAGCAGCGAATTCACAGGGAACGAGCAGTACTTC. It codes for CASSEFTGNEQYF.

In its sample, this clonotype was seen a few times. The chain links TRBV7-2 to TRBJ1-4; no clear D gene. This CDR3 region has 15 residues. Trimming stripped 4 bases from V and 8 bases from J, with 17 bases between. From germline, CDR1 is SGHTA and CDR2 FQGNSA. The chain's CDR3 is CASSSPAGAREKLFF. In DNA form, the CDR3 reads TGTGCCAGCAGCTCCCCAGCGGGAGCTCGGGAAAAACTGTTTTTT.

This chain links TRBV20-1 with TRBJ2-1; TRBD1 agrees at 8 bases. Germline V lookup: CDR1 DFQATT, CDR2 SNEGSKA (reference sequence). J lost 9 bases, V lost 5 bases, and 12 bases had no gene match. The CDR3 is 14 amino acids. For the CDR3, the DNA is TGCAGTGCTCTCCGGACAGGGACCGTTTTTGAGCAGTTCTTC. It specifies CSALRTGTVFEQFF.

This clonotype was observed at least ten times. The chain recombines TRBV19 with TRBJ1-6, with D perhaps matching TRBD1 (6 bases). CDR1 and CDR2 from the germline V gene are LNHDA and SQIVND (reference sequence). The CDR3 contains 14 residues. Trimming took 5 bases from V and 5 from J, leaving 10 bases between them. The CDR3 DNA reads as TGTGCCAGTAGTTGGGGGCTGAATAATTCACCCCTCCACTTT. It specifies CASSWGLNNSPLHF.

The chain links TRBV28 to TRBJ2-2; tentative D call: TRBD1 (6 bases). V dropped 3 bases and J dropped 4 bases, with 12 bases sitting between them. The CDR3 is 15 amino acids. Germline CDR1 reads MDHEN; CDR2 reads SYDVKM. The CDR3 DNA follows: TGTGCCAGCAGTTTTGCACAGGGCGGCACCGGGGAGCTGTTTTTT. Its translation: CASSFAQGGTGELFF.

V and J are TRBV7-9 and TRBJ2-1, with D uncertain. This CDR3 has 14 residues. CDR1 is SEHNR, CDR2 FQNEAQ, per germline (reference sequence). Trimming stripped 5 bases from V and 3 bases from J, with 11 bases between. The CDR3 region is CASSPPGFYNEQFF. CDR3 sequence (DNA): TGTGCCAGCAGCCCCCCTGGGTTCTACAATGAGCAGTTCTTC. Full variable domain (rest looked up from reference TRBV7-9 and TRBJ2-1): DTGVSQNPRHKITKRGQNVTFRCDPISEHNRLYWYRQTLGQGPEFLTYFQNEAQLEKSRLLSDRFSAERPKGSFSTLEIQRTEQGDSAMYLCASSPPGFYNEQFFGPGTRLTVL.

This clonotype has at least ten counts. CDR3 loop: CASSEMGSTDTQYF. For the CDR3, the DNA is TGTGCCAGCAGTGAAATGGGTAGCACAGATACGCAGTATTTT. The V call is TRBV6-1, the J call TRBJ2-3; D not certain. V lost 2 bases, J lost 0 bases, and 6 bases lay in between. The length of the CDR3 is 14 residues. Germline-derived CDR1 and CDR2 are MNHNS and SASEGT.

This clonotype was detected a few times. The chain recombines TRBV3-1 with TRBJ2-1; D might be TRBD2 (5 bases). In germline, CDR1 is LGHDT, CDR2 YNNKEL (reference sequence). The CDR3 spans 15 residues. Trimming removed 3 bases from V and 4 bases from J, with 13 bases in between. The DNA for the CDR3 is TGTGCCAGCAGCCAGCCGGGGTCCCAATACAATGAGCAGTTCTTC. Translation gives CASSQPGSQYNEQFF.

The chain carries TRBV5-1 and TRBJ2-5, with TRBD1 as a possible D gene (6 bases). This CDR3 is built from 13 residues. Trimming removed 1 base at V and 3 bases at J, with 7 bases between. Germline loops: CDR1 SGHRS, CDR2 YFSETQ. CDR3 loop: CASSLWDKETQYF. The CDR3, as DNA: TGCGCCAGCAGCTTGTGGGACAAAGAGACCCAGTACTTC.

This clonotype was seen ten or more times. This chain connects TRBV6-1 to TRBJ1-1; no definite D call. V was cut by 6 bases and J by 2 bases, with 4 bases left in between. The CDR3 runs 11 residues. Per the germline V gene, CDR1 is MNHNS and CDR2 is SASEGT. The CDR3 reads CASRENTEAFF. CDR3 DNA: TGTGCCAGCAGGGAAAACACTGAAGCTTTCTTT.

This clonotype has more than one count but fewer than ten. DNA of the CDR3: TGTGCCAGCAGTTTTGGGCGACATGGGGGTGTGGATGAGCAGTTCTTC. This encodes CASSFGRHGGVDEQFF. This chain joins TRBV12-3 or TRBV12-4 and TRBJ2-1; TRBD1 or TRBD2 may be the D gene (5 bases each). V lost 3 bases and J lost 8, with 20 bases in between. This CDR3 has 16 amino acids.

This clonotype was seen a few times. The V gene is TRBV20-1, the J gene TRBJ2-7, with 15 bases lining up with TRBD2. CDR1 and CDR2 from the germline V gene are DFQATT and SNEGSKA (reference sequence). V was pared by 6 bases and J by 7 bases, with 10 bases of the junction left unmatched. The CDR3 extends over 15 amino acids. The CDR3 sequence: CSAPRTSGRVGEQYF. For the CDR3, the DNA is TGCAGTGCCCCGCGGACTAGCGGGAGGGTGGGTGAGCAGTACTTC.

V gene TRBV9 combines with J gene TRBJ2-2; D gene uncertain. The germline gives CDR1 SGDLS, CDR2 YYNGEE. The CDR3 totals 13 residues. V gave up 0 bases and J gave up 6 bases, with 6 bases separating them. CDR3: CASSVGYAGELFF. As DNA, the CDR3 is TGTGCCAGCAGCGTAGGTTACGCCGGGGAGCTGTTTTTT.

The DNA for the CDR3 is TGTGCCAGCAGTTCCCGACTAGCGGGGGGGCCTTCCGGTGATGAGCAGTTCTTC. Translation gives CASSSRLAGGPSGDEQFF. The gene calls are TRBV6-2 or TRBV6-3 and TRBJ2-1; 14 bases are a match to TRBD2. The CDR3 extends over 18 amino acids. V shed 4 bases, J shed 8 bases, and the junction held 13 bases outside the gene matches. Germline V gives CDR1 MNHEY, CDR2 SVGEGT.

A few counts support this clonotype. This CDR3 reads CASQSGPGGYNEQFF. The CDR3, as DNA: TGTGCCAGCCAGTCAGGTCCGGGGGGTTACAATGAGCAGTTCTTC. The chain is built from TRBV6-5 and TRBJ2-1; 7 bases match TRBD2. Looked up from germline, CDR1 is MNHEY and CDR2 is SVGAGI. V was pared by 8 bases and J by 4 bases, with 11 bases of the junction left unmatched. The CDR3 sequence is 15 residues long.

This chain's CDR3 is CASGGPDTQYF. The CDR3 nucleotides are TGTGCTAGTGGGGGGCCAGATACGCAGTATTTT. The chain links TRBV12-5 to TRBJ2-3; tentative D call: TRBD1 (5 bases). This CDR3 is 11 amino acids long. V was trimmed by 6 bases and J by 4 bases, leaving 5 bases between them. Germline V gives CDR1 LGHNT, CDR2 FRNRAP.

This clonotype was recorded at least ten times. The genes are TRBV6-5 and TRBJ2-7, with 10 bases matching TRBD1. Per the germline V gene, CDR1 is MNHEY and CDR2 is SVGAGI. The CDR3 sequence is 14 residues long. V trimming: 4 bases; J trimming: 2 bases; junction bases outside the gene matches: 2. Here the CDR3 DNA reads TGTGCCAGCAGTTCGGACAGGGGGACCTACGAGCAGTACTTC. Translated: CASSSDRGTYEQYF.

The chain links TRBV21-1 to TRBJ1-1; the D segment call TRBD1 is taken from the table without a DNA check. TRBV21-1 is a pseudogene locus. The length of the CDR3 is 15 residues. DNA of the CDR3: TGTGCCAGCCCCGGGGAACAACAGGGCGACACTGAAGCTTTCTTT. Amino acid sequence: CASPGEQQGDTEAFF.